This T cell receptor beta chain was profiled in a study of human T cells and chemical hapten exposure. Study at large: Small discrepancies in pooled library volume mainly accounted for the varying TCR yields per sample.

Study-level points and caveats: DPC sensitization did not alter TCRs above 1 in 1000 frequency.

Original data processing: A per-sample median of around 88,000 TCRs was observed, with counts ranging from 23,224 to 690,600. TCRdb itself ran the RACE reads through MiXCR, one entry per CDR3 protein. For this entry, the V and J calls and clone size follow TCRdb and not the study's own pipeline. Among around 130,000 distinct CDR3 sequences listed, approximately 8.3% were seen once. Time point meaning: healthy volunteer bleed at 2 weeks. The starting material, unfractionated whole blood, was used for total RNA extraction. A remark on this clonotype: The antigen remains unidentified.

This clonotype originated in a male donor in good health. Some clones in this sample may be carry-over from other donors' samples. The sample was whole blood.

The CDR3 is CASSIPSHGELFF. CDR3 in DNA: TGTGCCAGCAGCATCCCTTCCCACGGGGAGCTGTTTTTT. The chain joins TRBV9 to TRBJ2-2, with D hard to call. Germline V gene data show CDR1 as SGDLS and CDR2 as YYNGEE. V was trimmed by 4 bases and J by 7 bases, leaving 11 bases between them. The CDR3 sequence is 13 residues long.